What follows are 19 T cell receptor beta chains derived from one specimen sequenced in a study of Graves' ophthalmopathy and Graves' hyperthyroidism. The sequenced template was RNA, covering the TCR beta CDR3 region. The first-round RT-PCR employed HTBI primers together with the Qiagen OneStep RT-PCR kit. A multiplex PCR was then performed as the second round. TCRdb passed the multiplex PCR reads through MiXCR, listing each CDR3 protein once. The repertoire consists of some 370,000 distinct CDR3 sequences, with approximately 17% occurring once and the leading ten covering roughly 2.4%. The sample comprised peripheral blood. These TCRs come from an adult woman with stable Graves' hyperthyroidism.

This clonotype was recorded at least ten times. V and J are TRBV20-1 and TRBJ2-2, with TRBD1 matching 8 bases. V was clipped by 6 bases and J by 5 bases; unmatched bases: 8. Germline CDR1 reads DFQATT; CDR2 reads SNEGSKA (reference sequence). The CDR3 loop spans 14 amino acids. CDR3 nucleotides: TGCAGTGCCGTCGGACAGGGAGGAACCGGGGAGCTGTTTTTT. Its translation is CSAVGQGGTGELFF.

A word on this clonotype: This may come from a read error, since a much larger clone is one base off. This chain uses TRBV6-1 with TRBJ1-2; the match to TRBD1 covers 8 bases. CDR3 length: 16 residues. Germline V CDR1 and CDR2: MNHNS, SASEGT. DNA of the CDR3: TGTGCCAGCAAAATTGATCCAGGGGGCCCAGACTATGGCTATACCTTC. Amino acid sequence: CASKIDPGGPDYGYTF.

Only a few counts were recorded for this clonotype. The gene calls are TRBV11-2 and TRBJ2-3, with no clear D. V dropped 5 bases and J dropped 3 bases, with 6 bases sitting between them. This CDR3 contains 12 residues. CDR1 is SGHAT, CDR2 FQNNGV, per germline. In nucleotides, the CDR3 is TGTGCCAGCAGCGCCGGAACAGATACGCAGTATTTT. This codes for CASSAGTDTQYF.

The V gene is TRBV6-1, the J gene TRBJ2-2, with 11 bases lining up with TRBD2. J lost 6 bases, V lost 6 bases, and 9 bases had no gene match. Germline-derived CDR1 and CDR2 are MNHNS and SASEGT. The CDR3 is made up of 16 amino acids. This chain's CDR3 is CASRPTSGRTAGELFF. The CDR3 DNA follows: TGTGCCAGCAGGCCTACTAGCGGGAGAACGGCCGGGGAGCTGTTTTTT.

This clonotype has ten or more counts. In DNA, the CDR3 is TGTGCCAGCAGTTTTACTAGCGCGGCCAAAAACATTCAGTACTTC. It encodes CASSFTSAAKNIQYF. The V and J genes are TRBV12-3 or TRBV12-4 and TRBJ2-4; 7 nucleotides agree with TRBD2. The CDR3 is 15 residues long. With V trimmed by 3 bases and J by 1 base, 3 bases remained unmatched.

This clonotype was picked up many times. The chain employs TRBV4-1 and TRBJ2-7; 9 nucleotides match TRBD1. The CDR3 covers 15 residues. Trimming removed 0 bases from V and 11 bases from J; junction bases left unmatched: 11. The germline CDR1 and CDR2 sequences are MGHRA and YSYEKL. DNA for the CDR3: TGCGCCAGCAGCCAAGACGGGACAGGGCTACGAATGAAGTACTTC. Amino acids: CASSQDGTGLRMKYF.

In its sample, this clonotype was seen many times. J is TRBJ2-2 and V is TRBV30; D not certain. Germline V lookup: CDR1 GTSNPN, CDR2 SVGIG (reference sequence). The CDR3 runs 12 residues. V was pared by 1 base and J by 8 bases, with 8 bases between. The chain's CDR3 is CAWSAATGELFF. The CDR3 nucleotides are TGTGCCTGGAGTGCGGCGACAGGGGAGCTGTTTTTT.

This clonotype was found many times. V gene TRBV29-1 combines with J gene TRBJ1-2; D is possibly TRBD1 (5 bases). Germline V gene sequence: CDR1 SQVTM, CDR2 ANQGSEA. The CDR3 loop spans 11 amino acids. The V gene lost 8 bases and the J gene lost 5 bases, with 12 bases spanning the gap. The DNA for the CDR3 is TGCAGCAGTGGGCAGGGATATGGCTACACCTTC. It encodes CSSGQGYGYTF.

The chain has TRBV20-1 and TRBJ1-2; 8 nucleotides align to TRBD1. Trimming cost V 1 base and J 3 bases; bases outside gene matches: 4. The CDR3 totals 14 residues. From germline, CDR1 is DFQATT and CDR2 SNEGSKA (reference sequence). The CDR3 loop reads CSARVRRGHYGYTF. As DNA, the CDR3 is TGCAGTGCTAGAGTTCGCAGGGGGCACTATGGCTACACCTTC.

CDR3 nucleotides: TGCAGCGTCAGGGGGAGCACTGAAGCTTTCTTT. This codes for CSVRGSTEAFF. The gene calls are TRBV29-1 and TRBJ1-1; 7 bases map to TRBD1. V lost 6 bases and J lost 4; bases outside the gene matches: 2. The germline gives CDR1 SQVTM, CDR2 ANQGSEA. This CDR3 has 11 amino acids.

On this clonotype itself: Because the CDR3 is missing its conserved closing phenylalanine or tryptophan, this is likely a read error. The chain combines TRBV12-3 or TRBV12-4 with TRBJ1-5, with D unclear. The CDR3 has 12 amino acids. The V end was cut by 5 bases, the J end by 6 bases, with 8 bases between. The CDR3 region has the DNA TGTGCCAGCAGTATCTCGGGTCAGCCCCAGCATTTG. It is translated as CASSISGQPQHL.

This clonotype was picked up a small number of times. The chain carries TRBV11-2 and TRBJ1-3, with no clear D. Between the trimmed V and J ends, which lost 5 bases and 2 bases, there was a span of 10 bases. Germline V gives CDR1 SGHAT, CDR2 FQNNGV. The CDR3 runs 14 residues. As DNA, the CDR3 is TGTGCCAGCAGCCCCGTGGGGACTGGAAACACCATATATTTT. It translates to CASSPVGTGNTIYF.

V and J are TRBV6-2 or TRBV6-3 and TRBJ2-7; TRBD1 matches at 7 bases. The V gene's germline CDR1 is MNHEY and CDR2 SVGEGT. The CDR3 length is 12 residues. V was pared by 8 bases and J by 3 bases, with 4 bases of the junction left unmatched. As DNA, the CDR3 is TGTGCCAGCGGAGACAGGGTCTACGAGCAGTACTTC. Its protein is CASGDRVYEQYF.

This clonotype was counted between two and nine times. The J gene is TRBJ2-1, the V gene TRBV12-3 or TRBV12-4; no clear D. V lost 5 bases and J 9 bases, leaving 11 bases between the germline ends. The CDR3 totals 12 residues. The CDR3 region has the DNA TGTGCCAGCAGTCATACCTCCAGTGAGCAGTTCTTC. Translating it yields CASSHTSSEQFF.

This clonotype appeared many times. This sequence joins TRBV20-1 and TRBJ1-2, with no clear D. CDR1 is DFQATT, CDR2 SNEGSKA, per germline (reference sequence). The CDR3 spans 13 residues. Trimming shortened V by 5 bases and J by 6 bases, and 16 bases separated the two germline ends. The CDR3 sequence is CSAQTGSGDGYTF. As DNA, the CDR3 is TGCAGTGCTCAGACGGGCAGTGGGGATGGCTACACCTTC.

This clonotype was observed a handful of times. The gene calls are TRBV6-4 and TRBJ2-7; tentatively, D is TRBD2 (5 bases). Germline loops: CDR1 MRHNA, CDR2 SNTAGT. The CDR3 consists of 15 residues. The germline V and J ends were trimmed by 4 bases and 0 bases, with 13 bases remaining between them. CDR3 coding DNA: TGTGCCAGCAGTGCCTCCCCGGGAAGCTCCTACGAGCAGTACTTC. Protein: CASSASPGSSYEQYF.

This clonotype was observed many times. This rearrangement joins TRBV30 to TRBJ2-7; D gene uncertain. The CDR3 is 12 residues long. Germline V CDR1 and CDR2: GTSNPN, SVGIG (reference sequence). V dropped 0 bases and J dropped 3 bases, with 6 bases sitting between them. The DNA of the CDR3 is TGTGCCTGGAGTGTACTCAGCTACGAGCAGTACTTC. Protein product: CAWSVLSYEQYF.

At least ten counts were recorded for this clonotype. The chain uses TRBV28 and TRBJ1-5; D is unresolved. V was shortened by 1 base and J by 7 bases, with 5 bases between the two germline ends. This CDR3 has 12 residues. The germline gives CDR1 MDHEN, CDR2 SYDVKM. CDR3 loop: CASSLLKQPQHF. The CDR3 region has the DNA TGTGCCAGCAGTTTATTAAAACAGCCCCAGCATTTT.

CDR3 bases: TGTGCCAGCAGTCGGACAGTGATCTCTGGGGCCAACGTCCTGACTTTC. This encodes CASSRTVISGANVLTF. This chain uses TRBV6-9 with TRBJ2-6; tentative D call: TRBD1 (6 bases). This CDR3 comprises 16 residues. V was cut by 5 bases and J by 0 bases, with 11 bases left in between. CDR1 is MNHGY and CDR2 is SVAAGI in the germline V gene.